The 19 T cell receptor beta chains presented below share a single source sample, sequenced in a study of blood T cell repertoires in COVID-19. The data were produced by immunoSEQ multiplex PCR, yet TCRdb's version contains in-frame clones alone and is incomplete. The sample includes some 400,000 clones, 80% to 90% of them seen just once. Sequenced material: PBMCs or T cells enriched from blood (not recorded which). The receptors stem from a man in his thirties or forties who had recovered from COVID-19.

The rearrangement joins TRBV7-2 to TRBJ1-3; D remains ambiguous. The V gene lost 5 bases and the J gene lost 0 bases, with 5 bases spanning the gap. CDR3 length equals 13 residues. Germline V lookup: CDR1 SGHTA, CDR2 FQGNSA. DNA of the CDR3: TGTGCCAGCAGCACTGTCTCTGGAAACACCATATATTTT. Its translation is CASSTVSGNTIYF.

This clone was seen just once. CDR3 protein: CASSSLGTGRFEQYF. DNA of the CDR3: TGTGCCAGCAGTTCTCTCGGGACAGGGCGATTCGAGCAGTACTTC. V is TRBV27 and J is TRBJ2-7, with TRBD1 matching over 9 bases. There are 15 residues in the CDR3. The V and J ends lost 4 bases and 6 bases, in that order; junction bases with no gene match: 10. CDR1 MNHEY and CDR2 SMNVEV come from the germline V gene (reference sequence).

The CDR3, as DNA: TGTGCCAGCAGCTCCTCGGGAGGGAGCACAGATACGCAGTATTTT. Translation: CASSSSGGSTDTQYF. The chain combines TRBV11-3 with TRBJ2-3; TRBD2 aligns across 8 bases. Germline V CDR1 and CDR2: SGHNT, YENEEA. V dropped 4 bases and J dropped 0; count of bases not matched to a gene: 3. The CDR3 length is 15 residues.

The V call is TRBV7-6, the J call TRBJ2-2; the match to TRBD2 covers 8 bases. Per the germline V gene, CDR1 is SGHVS and CDR2 is FNYEAQ. This CDR3 has 15 amino acids. Trimming removed 5 bases from V and 6 bases from J; junction bases left unmatched: 8. This CDR3 is CASSPPTSVAGELFF. The CDR3 DNA sequence: TGTGCCAGCAGCCCGCCGACTAGCGTGGCCGGGGAGCTGTTTTTT.

The chain carries TRBV7-8 and TRBJ2-7; 8 bases map to TRBD2. The CDR3 is made up of 17 amino acids. Germline CDR1 and CDR2: SGHVS and FQNEAQ. Losses at the gene ends were 3 bases for V and 7 bases for J; bases not matched to a gene: 17. CDR3 residues: CASSFLMGSGRDGEQYF. CDR3 DNA: TGTGCCAGCAGCTTCCTTATGGGCAGCGGGAGAGACGGAGAGCAGTACTTC.

This clone appeared a few times. The chain has TRBV27 and TRBJ1-4; D remains ambiguous. Germline V gives CDR1 MNHEY, CDR2 SMNVEV (reference sequence). The CDR3 sequence is 13 residues long. V was pared by 4 bases and J by 7 bases, with 10 bases between. The DNA of the CDR3 is TGTGCCAGCAGTTCTCAAACGGGTGAAAAACTGTTTTTT. Translation gives CASSSQTGEKLFF. Full variable domain (missing parts from reference TRBV27 and TRBJ1-4): EAQVTQNPRYLITVTGKKLTVTCSQNMNHEYMSWYRQDPGLGLRQIYYSMNVEVTDKGDVPEGYKVSRKEKRNFPLILESPSPNQTSLYFCASSSQTGEKLFFGSGTQLSVL.

The chain is built from TRBV6-2 or TRBV6-3 and TRBJ2-4; 11 nucleotides match TRBD2. Germline trimming cut 0 bases from V and 9 bases from J; bases unmatched to any gene: 10. The CDR3 is made up of 17 amino acids. The V gene's germline CDR1 is MNHEY and CDR2 SVGEGT. CDR3 in DNA: TGTGCCAGCAGTTACTCGACTAGCGGGGTAGCCGTAGGCATTCAGTACTTC. Encoded protein: CASSYSTSGVAVGIQYF.

This chain uses TRBV4-1 with TRBJ2-7; D possibly corresponds to TRBD1 (5 bases). V was cut by 1 base and J by 3 bases, with 10 bases left in between. CDR1 is MGHRA, CDR2 YSYEKL, per germline. The CDR3 extends over 14 amino acids. The CDR3 loop is CASSQVAQGYEQYF. CDR3 DNA: TGCGCCAGCAGCCAAGTGGCCCAGGGCTACGAGCAGTACTTC.

V and J are TRBV11-2 and TRBJ1-2; 8 nucleotides align to TRBD1. This CDR3 contains 15 residues. CDR1 and CDR2 from the germline V gene are SGHAT and FQNNGV. With 5 bases clipped from V and 7 bases from J, the junction kept 12 bases outside the gene matches. The CDR3 region has the DNA TGTGCCAGCAGCCTAAAAGGCAGGGGGCTGGTTGGCTACACCTTC. Protein sequence: CASSLKGRGLVGYTF. The variable domain in full, completed from reference TRBV11-2 and TRBJ1-2, reads EAGVAQSPRYKIIEKRQSVAFWCNPISGHATLYWYQQILGQGPKLLIQFQNNGVVDDSQLPKDRFSAERLKGVDSTLKIQPAKLEDSAVYLCASSLKGRGLVGYTFGSGTRLTVV.

The chain is built from TRBV12-3 or TRBV12-4 and TRBJ2-5; 7 nucleotides line up with TRBD2. V shed 11 bases, J shed 5 bases, and the junction held 5 bases outside the gene matches. The CDR3 totals 11 residues. The CDR3 here is CACGEGETQYF. The CDR3 DNA reads as TGTGCCTGCGGGGAGGGGGAGACCCAGTACTTC.

The V call is TRBV15, the J call TRBJ2-7, with 7 bases fitting TRBD2. The V gene's germline CDR1 is LNHNV and CDR2 YYDKDF (reference sequence). J gave up 0 bases and V 4 bases, and 3 bases lay outside the gene matches. The CDR3 totals 14 residues. In DNA form, the CDR3 reads TGTGCCACCAGCATCGGGGGGAGCTCCTACGAGCAGTACTTC. It yields the protein CATSIGGSSYEQYF.

The rearrangement joins TRBV28 to TRBJ2-1; D is unresolved. The CDR3 has 15 amino acids. The germline V gene has CDR1 MDHEN and CDR2 SYDVKM. The ends were cut back, 5 bases at V and 5 bases at J, with 16 bases in the middle. The CDR3 region is CASSTSRWRNNEQFF. CDR3 nucleotide sequence: TGTGCCAGCAGTACCTCCCGTTGGAGAAACAATGAGCAGTTCTTC. The full variable domain, with the rest looked up from reference TRBV28 and TRBJ2-1, is DVKVTQSSRYLVKRTGEKVFLECVQDMDHENMFWYRQDPGLGLRLIYFSYDVKMKEKGDIPEGYSVSREKKERFSLILESASTNQTSMYLCASSTSRWRNNEQFFGPGTRLTVL.

This clone was recorded only once. The chain uses TRBV28 and TRBJ1-5; D ambiguous. Germline CDR1 and CDR2: MDHEN and SYDVKM. The CDR3 length is 13 residues. The V gene lost 5 bases and the J gene lost 1 base, with 6 bases spanning the gap. Here the CDR3 reads CASSPTSNQPQHF. CDR3 nucleotide sequence: TGTGCCAGCAGTCCGACAAGCAATCAGCCCCAGCATTTT.

V is TRBV2 and J is TRBJ2-7; D possibly corresponds to TRBD2 (5 bases). V dropped 4 bases and J dropped 7 bases, with 14 bases sitting between them. The CDR3 is 13 residues long. CDR1 and CDR2 (germline): SNHLY, FYNNEI. DNA for the CDR3: TGTGCCAGCAGTGTGGACCTATCGGGGGAGCAGTACTTC. As protein: CASSVDLSGEQYF.

This chain joins TRBV18 and TRBJ1-1, with a possible D match to TRBD1 (5 bases). With 0 bases removed from V and 5 bases from J, the gap between germline ends came to 16 bases. Germline V CDR1 and CDR2: KGHSH, LQKENI. The CDR3 totals 16 residues. The CDR3 DNA follows: TGTGCCAGCTCACCACCGTGGGCCGGGGGAACAACTGAAGCTTTCTTT. Amino acids: CASSPPWAGGTTEAFF.

CDR3 sequence: CASSLEAGGSFF. The DNA of the CDR3 is TGCGCCAGCAGCTTGGAGGCAGGGGGCTCGTTCTTC. This chain uses TRBV5-1 with TRBJ2-1; 8 nucleotides align to TRBD1. V was pared by 0 bases and J by 15 bases, with 5 bases of the junction left unmatched. The CDR3 has 12 amino acids. The germline CDR1 and CDR2 sequences are SGHRS and YFSETQ.

The rearrangement uses TRBV12-3 or TRBV12-4 and TRBJ2-7, with 9 bases lining up with TRBD2. This CDR3 is 13 amino acids long. V lost 5 bases to trimming and J lost 3 bases; unmatched junction nucleotides: 2. The CDR3 is CASSHSGSYEQYF. The CDR3 DNA sequence: TGTGCCAGCAGTCATAGCGGGAGCTACGAGCAGTACTTC.

The V call is TRBV9, the J call TRBJ1-3, with 9 bases that match TRBD1. The germline V gene encodes CDR1 SGDLS and CDR2 YYNGEE. The CDR3 has 15 amino acids. J gave up 8 bases and V 0 bases, and 6 bases lay outside the gene matches. The CDR3 region is CASSVDLDRGDTIYF. In DNA, the CDR3 is TGTGCCAGCAGCGTAGACTTGGACAGGGGAGACACCATATATTTT.

This clone has only a few counts. V is TRBV19 and J is TRBJ1-2; D is undetermined. The CDR3 extends over 14 amino acids. From germline, CDR1 is LNHDA and CDR2 SQIVND (reference sequence). The germline V and J ends were trimmed by 6 bases and 5 bases, with 16 bases remaining between them. CDR3 DNA: TGTGCCAGTAGCCCCGGGGTGGCAGGATATGGCTACACCTTC. Encoded protein: CASSPGVAGYGYTF.